This is a list of T cell receptor beta chains from one sample in a study of memory B cells and T cells in multiple sclerosis. The repertoire was sequenced with immunoSEQ multiplex PCR; TCRdb's copy has only in-frame clones and lacks some. The sample includes approximately 12,000 clones, 84% of them seen just once. Their cognate antigens are unknown. The sample taken for sequencing was PBMCs from blood kept in culture. The receptors were sampled from a human donor with multiple sclerosis. The CDR3 runs from the conserved cysteine through the conserved F or W. A D gene is named only where the DNA matches it firmly. Clone size is shown for a subset of rows, as once, few, many or a class of expanded clone.

TRBJ2-1,NA,13,TRBV5-1,NA,TGCGCCAGCAGCTTGGCCCCCAACAATGAGCAGTTCTTC,CASSLAPNNEQFF
TRBJ1-2,NA,15,TRBV7-6,NA,TGTGCCAGCAGCCTGACCGACGGGGGCAACTATGGCTACACCTTC,CASSLTDGGNYGYTF
TRBJ2-5,NA,13,TRBV5-1,NA,TGCGCCAGCAGCTTGGGGGTGCAAGAGACCCAGTACTTC,CASSLGVQETQYF
TRBJ2-1,NA,13,TRBV11-3,NA,TGTGCCAGCAGCTTAGATGACGGCGATGAGCAGTTCTTC,CASSLDDGDEQFF
TRBJ1-1,once,14,TRBV15,NA,TGTGCCACCAGCACTGGACAGCCGAACACTGAAGCTTTCTTT,CATSTGQPNTEAFF
TRBJ2-7,NA,14,TRBV5-1,TRBD1,TGCGCCAGCAGCCCCGGGACAGGGGGAGGCGAGCAGTACTTC,CASSPGTGGGEQYF
TRBJ1-5,NA,12,TRBV28,NA,TGTGCCAGCAGAAGTTCCACCCAGCCCCAGCATTTT,CASRSSTQPQHF
TRBJ1-1,NA,13,TRBV27,NA,TGTGCCAGCAGTTTATTTAGGAACACTGAAGCTTTCTTT,CASSLFRNTEAFF
TRBJ1-6,NA,15,TRBV6-1,NA,TGTGCCAGCAGTGCAAACCAGGGTAGGGATTCACCCCTCCACTTT,CASSANQGRDSPLHF
TRBJ2-2,NA,17,TRBV11-2,TRBD2,TGTGCCAGCAGCTTAGATCTCCTAGCGGCTAACACCGGGGAGCTGTTTTTT,CASSLDLLAANTGELFF
TRBJ2-1,NA,13,TRBV5-8,NA,TGTGCCAGCCCGAGACATCTTTTTGATGAGCAGTTCTTC,CASPRHLFDEQFF
TRBJ2-5,NA,14,TRBV19,TRBD1,TGTGCCAGTAGAAGGGACAGAACACAAGGGACCCAGTACTTC,CASRRDRTQGTQYF
TRBJ2-7,NA,15,TRBV27,NA,TGTGCCAGCAGTTTAGGAGGGGGCGCGGCCTACGAGCAGTACTTC,CASSLGGGAAYEQYF
TRBJ2-7,NA,14,TRBV27,NA,TGTGCCAGCAGTGAGACAGCTACTAGCTACGAGCAGTACTTC,CASSETATSYEQYF
TRBJ2-7,NA,13,TRBV4-2,NA,TGTGCCAGCAGCCTCGGGACTTGGTACGAGCAGTACTTC,CASSLGTWYEQYF
TRBJ2-4,NA,17,TRBV5-6,NA,TGTGCCAGCAGCCTTTCCTCAGTACGACTAGCCAAAAACATTCAGTACTTC,CASSLSSVRLAKNIQYF
TRBJ2-5,NA,13,TRBV7-3,NA,TGTGCCAGCAGCTTTGGCGGCTCGGAGACCCAGTACTTC,CASSFGGSETQYF
TRBJ2-1,NA,15,TRBV6-1,TRBD2,TGTGCCAGCAGTGCACCTAGCGGGAGTTCTTCCGAGCAGTTCTTC,CASSAPSGSSSEQFF
TRBJ1-6,NA,17,TRBV6-7,NA,TGTGCCAGCAGTTACCCGGAGTCGCGGAACTATAATTCACCCCTCCACTTT,CASSYPESRNYNSPLHF
TRBJ2-7,NA,17,TRBV7-8,TRBD1,TGTGCCAGCAGCTTAGTAGTAGCGACAGGGGGAGCCTACGAGCAGTACTTC,CASSLVVATGGAYEQYF
TRBJ2-5,NA,15,TRBV2,TRBD1,TGTGCCAGCAGGGGGGGAGGACAGGGACAAGAGACCCAGTACTTC,CASRGGGQGQETQYF
TRBJ2-2,NA,15,TRBV5-1,NA,TGCGCCAGCAGCCCGGGACATCTAAACACCGGGGAGCTGTTTTTT,CASSPGHLNTGELFF
TRBJ2-3,once,12,TRBV4-2,NA,TGTGCCAGCAGCTGGGACACAGATACGCAGTATTTT,CASSWDTDTQYF
TRBJ2-1,NA,15,TRBV11-2,TRBD1,TGTGCCAGCAGCCCCGGGACAGGGACCCGCAATGAGCAGTTCTTC,CASSPGTGTRNEQFF
TRBJ2-3,NA,14,TRBV28,NA,TGTGCCAGCAGTTTCCTAGCAGGAACAGATACGCAGTATTTT,CASSFLAGTDTQYF
TRBJ2-5,NA,16,TRBV5-1,TRBD2,TGCGCCAGCAGCCCGCCCTTAGCGGGGGGCCAAGAGACCCAGTACTTC,CASSPPLAGGQETQYF
TRBJ2-2,NA,16,TRBV7-9,NA,TGTGCCAGCAGCCCCCGCGGGGGACAGCCTCCCGGGGAGCTGTTTTTT,CASSPRGGQPPGELFF
TRBJ2-7,NA,13,TRBV28,NA,TGTGCCAGCAGTAACAACCAGGGTTACGAGCAGTACTTC,CASSNNQGYEQYF
TRBJ1-5,NA,14,TRBV6-5,NA,TGTGCCAGCAGTTACTCGAATAGCAATCAGCCCCAGCATTTT,CASSYSNSNQPQHF
TRBJ1-3,NA,15,TRBV2,NA,TGTGCCACTGGTGGGGGGCCGAGCTCTGGAAACACCATATATTTT,CATGGGPSSGNTIYF
TRBJ2-3,NA,15,TRBV19,NA,TGTGCCAGTAGTATCGGACGGGTTAGCACAGATACGCAGTATTTT,CASSIGRVSTDTQYF
TRBJ1-2,NA,14,TRBV5-6,TRBD1,TGTGCCAGCAGCCCGGGACAGGATACCTATGGCTACACCTTC,CASSPGQDTYGYTF
TRBJ2-7,NA,16,TRBV4-1,TRBD1,TGCGCCAGCAGCTCAACACCCGGGACAGGGCGTTGGGGGCAGTACTTC,CASSSTPGTGRWGQYF
TRBJ2-1,NA,13,TRBV28,NA,TGTGCCAGCACTCAGTTGTCCTACAATGAGCAGTTCTTC,CASTQLSYNEQFF
TRBJ1-4,few,17,TRBV28,NA,TGTGCCAGCAGTTTAACCCTCGGCAGGACGACTAATGAAAAACTGTTTTTT,CASSLTLGRTTNEKLFF
TRBJ2-3,once,16,TRBV7-8,TRBD1,TGTGCCAGCAGCTTAGCCTTGACAGGGGGTCGAGATACGCAGTATTTT,CASSLALTGGRDTQYF
TRBJ2-1,NA,15,TRBV9,TRBD2,TGTGCCAGCAGCGTTAGCGGGAGGGCCGAGAATGAGCAGTTCTTC,CASSVSGRAENEQFF
TRBJ2-7,NA,14,TRBV6-1,NA,TGTGCCAGTGCCGGGGGTCGGGGAAACTACGAGCAGTACTTC,CASAGGRGNYEQYF
TRBJ1-4,NA,14,TRBV19,NA,TGTGCCAGTAGTATTTTGTACCCTAATGAAAAACTGTTTTTT,CASSILYPNEKLFF
TRBJ1-5,NA,14,TRBV2,NA,TGTGCCAGCAATGACAGGATTAGCAATCAGCCCCAGCATTTT,CASNDRISNQPQHF
TRBJ2-1,NA,17,TRBV7-8,TRBD2,TGTGCCAGCAGCTCCTGGACTAGCGGGAGTGACTACAATGAGCAGTTCTTC,CASSSWTSGSDYNEQFF
TRBJ2-1,NA,15,TRBV13,NA,TGTGCCAGCAGCCCCAGGTCGGGACCTAACAATGAGCAGTTCTTC,CASSPRSGPNNEQFF
TRBJ2-5,NA,17,TRBV28,TRBD2,TGTGCCAGCAGTTTCCCTGAGGGACTAGCGGGAGGAGAGACCCAGTACTTC,CASSFPEGLAGGETQYF
TRBJ1-5,NA,14,TRBV2,NA,TGTGCCAGCAGTGATTCCTACCCAAATCAGCCCCAGCATTTT,CASSDSYPNQPQHF
TRBJ2-2,NA,15,TRBV5-1,TRBD1,TGCGCCAGCAGCCTCCGGGACAGGAACACCGGGGAGCTGTTTTTT,CASSLRDRNTGELFF
TRBJ2-7,NA,14,TRBV5-1,NA,TGCGCCAGCAGCCTGGAGTGGGGGGCTAGCGAGCAGTACTTC,CASSLEWGASEQYF
TRBJ2-7,NA,13,TRBV6-1,NA,TGTGCCAGCAGTCTCCAGGCTCTCTACGAGCAGTACTTC,CASSLQALYEQYF
TRBJ2-1,NA,16,TRBV9,NA,TGTGCCAGCAGCGTCCACAGGGACTTCTCCTACAATGAGCAGTTCTTC,CASSVHRDFSYNEQFF
TRBJ2-7,NA,15,TRBV15,TRBD2,TGTGCCACCAGCAGATCCAGCGGGAGGGGGTACGAGCAGTACTTC,CATSRSSGRGYEQYF
TRBJ2-7,NA,16,TRBV18,TRBD1,TGTGCCAGCTCAACATACACTGGGACAGGGGGCTACGAGCAGTACTTC,CASSTYTGTGGYEQYF
TRBJ2-2,few,16,TRBV27,NA,TGTGCCAGCAGCCCGGTTTTGTGGGGAAACACCGGGGAGCTGTTTTTT,CASSPVLWGNTGELFF
TRBJ2-1,NA,16,TRBV9,TRBD2,TGTGCCAGCAGCGTAGAGGTAGCGGGAGTAGGTAATGAGCAGTTCTTC,CASSVEVAGVGNEQFF
TRBJ1-1,NA,15,TRBV18,NA,TGTGCCAGCTCACCTATACGGGTGGTGAACACTGAAGCTTTCTTT,CASSPIRVVNTEAFF